This is a list of T cell receptor beta chains from one sample in a study of T cell changes during pregnancy in multiple sclerosis. TCRdb keeps only in-frame clones here, not all; method: immunoSEQ multiplex PCR. Of 88,000 or so clones in the sample, about 90% are singletons; the top ten hold more than 1.4%. The sequencing used peripheral blood, collected before pregnancy. These receptors all stem from a female donor with multiple sclerosis, enrolled in a pregnancy study. Each CDR3 is given with its conserved first and last residue. The D gene is left open where the match is weak. Size is omitted from some rows. Given values are once, few, many or a class for expanded clones.

>-|-|TRBJ2-3|TRBV2
CASGLGGTDTQYF
TGTGCCAGCGGGCTAGGGGGCACAGATACGCAGTATTTT
>-|TRBD2|TRBJ2-1|TRBV13
CASSLGLAGMFEQFF
TGTGCCAGCAGCTTAGGACTAGCGGGGATGTTTGAGCAGTTCTTC
>-|-|TRBJ1-1|TRBV11-2
CASSLQTGPTEAFF
TGTGCCAGCAGCCTCCAAACAGGGCCCACTGAAGCTTTCTTT
>-|-|TRBJ1-5|TRBV5-6
CASSLVGGNQPQHF
TGTGCCAGCAGCTTGGTCGGGGGAAATCAGCCCCAGCATTTT
>-|TRBD1|TRBJ2-2|TRBV27
CASRKGQGLTGELFF
TGTGCCAGCAGAAAGGGACAGGGGTTGACCGGGGAGCTGTTTTTT
>once|-|TRBJ1-5|TRBV6-1
CASSVDRNNQPQHF
TGTGCCAGCAGTGTGGACAGAAACAATCAGCCCCAGCATTTT
>-|-|TRBJ2-3|TRBV19
CASSIVGSTDTQYF
TGTGCCAGTAGTATAGTCGGTAGCACAGATACGCAGTATTTT
>once|-|TRBJ2-1|TRBV13
CASSSPSGNEQFF
TGTGCCAGCAGCTCACCTTCGGGCAATGAGCAGTTCTTC
>-|TRBD1|TRBJ2-5|TRBV7-9
CASSIRQGQWETQYF
TGTGCCAGCAGCATCCGACAGGGGCAGTGGGAGACCCAGTACTTC
>-|-|TRBJ1-1|TRBV5-1
CASVGALNTEAFF
TGCGCCAGCGTAGGGGCGTTGAACACTGAAGCTTTCTTT
>-|TRBD2|TRBJ2-7|TRBV19
CASTPGRGAYEQYF
TGTGCCAGTACCCCAGGGAGGGGAGCCTACGAGCAGTACTTC
>-|TRBD1|TRBJ1-1|TRBV6-5
CASSYSTGYTEAFF
TGTGCCAGCAGTTACTCGACAGGGTACACTGAAGCTTTCTTT
>-|TRBD2|TRBJ2-7|TRBV5-4
CASSPGLAGGYEQYF
TGTGCCAGCAGCCCGGGACTAGCGGGGGGTTACGAGCAGTACTTC
>-|-|TRBJ2-2|TRBV11-1
CASSSPYVTGELFF
TGTGCCAGCAGCTCGCCCTACGTAACCGGGGAGCTGTTTTTT
>-|-|TRBJ1-1|TRBV4-2
CASSQVVGENTEAFF
TGTGCCAGCAGCCAAGTAGTAGGGGAAAACACTGAAGCTTTCTTT
>once|-|TRBJ2-3|TRBV9
CASSILSSSTDTQYF
TGTGCCAGCAGCATCCTGTCCTCTAGCACAGATACGCAGTATTTT
>-|-|TRBJ1-6|TRBV9
CASSASPRTDNSPLHF
TGTGCCAGCAGCGCCTCGCCCAGGACAGATAATTCACCCCTCCACTTT
>few|-|TRBJ2-7|TRBV18
CASSLPRDEQYF
TGTGCCAGCTCATTACCGCGCGACGAGCAGTACTTC
>once|TRBD1|TRBJ1-1|TRBV7-8
CASSPEPGQLNTEAFF
TGTGCCAGCAGCCCAGAGCCGGGACAGCTGAACACTGAAGCTTTCTTT
>-|-|TRBJ1-3|TRBV30
CAWSVKGGFGNTIYF
TGTGCCTGGAGTGTAAAGGGAGGCTTTGGAAACACCATATATTTT
>-|TRBD1|TRBJ2-1|TRBV18
CASSRQGAYNEQFF
TGTGCCAGCTCACGACAGGGAGCCTACAATGAGCAGTTCTTC
>-|TRBD1|TRBJ1-6|TRBV15
CATSSQQGTGFSPLHF
TGTGCCACCAGCTCACAACAGGGGACTGGTTTTTCACCCCTCCACTTT
>-|TRBD2|TRBJ2-3|TRBV9
CASSSGLVLPDTQYF
TGTGCCAGCAGCTCCGGACTAGTCTTACCAGATACGCAGTATTTT
>-|-|TRBJ1-2|TRBV7-3
CASSLRPGGDYGYTF
TGTGCCAGCAGCTTAAGACCCGGAGGGGACTATGGCTACACCTTC
>-|-|TRBJ1-6|TRBV5-1
CASSLDRSGSPLHF
TGCGCCAGCAGCTTGGACAGGTCTGGTTCACCCCTCCACTTT
>-|-|TRBJ2-1|TRBV5-4
CASSLEQGGAEQFF
TGTGCCAGCAGCTTGGAACAGGGAGGGGCTGAGCAGTTCTTC
>-|TRBD1|TRBJ1-3|TRBV29-1
CSVKGQGGNYF
TGCAGCGTAAAAGGACAGGGCGGGAATTATTTT
>-|-|TRBJ1-4|TRBV19
CASSAEKLFF
TGTGCCAGTAGTGCGGAAAAACTGTTTTTT
>-|TRBD1|TRBJ1-1|TRBV5-6
CASSPGQMNTEAFF
TGTGCCAGCAGCCCGGGACAGATGAACACTGAAGCTTTCTTT
>-|-|TRBJ2-7|TRBV7-2
CASSSPSDSYEQYF
TGTGCCAGCAGTTCCCCTAGCGACTCCTACGAGCAGTACTTC
>once|TRBD1|TRBJ2-6|TRBV9
CASSHPRQGSSGANVLTF
TGTGCCAGCAGCCACCCACGACAGGGTAGCTCTGGGGCCAACGTCCTGACTTTC
>-|-|TRBJ2-7|TRBV5-6
CASSNDRLSSYEQYF
TGTGCCAGCAGCAATGACCGACTGAGCTCCTACGAGCAGTACTTC
>-|TRBD1|TRBJ1-2|TRBV5-6
CASSPGGQGRIGYTF
TGTGCCAGCAGCCCGGGGGGACAGGGAAGAATTGGCTACACCTTC
>-|TRBD2|TRBJ2-2|TRBV2
CASSVGKAGGNTGELFF
TGTGCCAGCAGTGTAGGAAAAGCGGGGGGGAACACCGGGGAGCTGTTTTTT
>-|-|TRBJ2-5|TRBV7-8
CASSPLRYQETQYF
TGTGCCAGCAGCCCACTACGGTACCAAGAGACCCAGTACTTC
>once|-|TRBJ1-5|TRBV18
CASSPGEAAINQPQHF
TGTGCCAGCTCACCAGGAGAGGCGGCGATCAATCAGCCCCAGCATTTT
>-|-|TRBJ2-7|TRBV6-5
CASSYSEGPMGYEQYF
TGTGCCAGCAGTTACTCGGAGGGACCCATGGGCTACGAGCAGTACTTC
>-|-|TRBJ1-4|TRBV5-8
CASSLVVATNEKLFF
TGTGCCAGCAGCTTGGTAGTTGCAACTAATGAAAAACTGTTTTTT
>-|TRBD1|TRBJ1-1|TRBV6-6
CASSSRTGRLNTEAFF
TGTGCCAGCAGTTCAAGGACAGGGAGATTGAACACTGAAGCTTTCTTT
>-|-|TRBJ1-1|TRBV6-1
CASSQLGRNTEAFF
TGTGCCAGCAGTCAACTAGGTAGGAACACTGAAGCTTTCTTT
>-|-|TRBJ1-1|TRBV5-1
CASRELPVNTEAFF
TGCGCCAGCCGAGAGTTACCCGTAAACACTGAAGCTTTCTTT
>-|-|TRBJ2-4|TRBV5-1
CASSWDTKNIQYF
TGCGCCAGCAGTTGGGACACTAAAAACATTCAGTACTTC
>-|-|TRBJ1-2|TRBV4-1
CASSQDQNLGRDYGYTF
TGCGCCAGCAGCCAAGATCAAAACTTGGGCAGGGACTATGGCTACACCTTC
>-|-|TRBJ1-2|TRBV6-4
CASSDSPGSTRGYTF
TGTGCCAGCAGTGACTCCCCGGGGTCGACTCGGGGCTACACCTTC
>-|TRBD1|TRBJ2-7|TRBV19
CASSSRQGVYEQYF
TGTGCCAGTAGTTCAAGACAGGGGGTCTACGAGCAGTACTTC
>-|-|TRBJ2-5|TRBV2
CASSEEVPSVQETQYF
TGTGCCAGCAGTGAAGAGGTCCCTAGTGTTCAAGAGACCCAGTACTTC
>-|TRBD2|TRBJ2-2|TRBV9
CASSHTLAGSWGGTGELFF
TGTGCCAGCAGCCATACACTAGCGGGGTCATGGGGCGGCACCGGGGAGCTGTTTTTT
>-|TRBD2|TRBJ2-3|TRBV29-1
CSVDTSGKTDTQYF
TGCAGCGTTGATACTAGCGGGAAAACAGATACGCAGTATTTT
>-|TRBD1|TRBJ1-5|TRBV11-2
CASSPGQGSNQPQHF
TGTGCCAGCAGCCCGGGACAGGGGAGCAATCAGCCCCAGCATTTT
>-|TRBD1|TRBJ2-5|TRBV6-5
CASSSTGGPGETQYF
TGTGCCAGCAGTTCCACAGGGGGCCCTGGAGAGACCCAGTACTTC
>once|-|TRBJ2-2|TRBV7-9
CASSPGELFF
TGTGCCAGCAGCCCTGGGGAGCTGTTTTTT
>once|-|TRBJ2-7|TRBV5-4
CASSLGGVSSYEQYF
TGTGCCAGCAGCTTGGGGGGGGTATCAAGCTACGAGCAGTACTTC
>-|TRBD1|TRBJ2-7|TRBV15
CATSREAQGAYEQYF
TGTGCCACCAGCAGAGAAGCGCAGGGGGCTTACGAGCAGTACTTC